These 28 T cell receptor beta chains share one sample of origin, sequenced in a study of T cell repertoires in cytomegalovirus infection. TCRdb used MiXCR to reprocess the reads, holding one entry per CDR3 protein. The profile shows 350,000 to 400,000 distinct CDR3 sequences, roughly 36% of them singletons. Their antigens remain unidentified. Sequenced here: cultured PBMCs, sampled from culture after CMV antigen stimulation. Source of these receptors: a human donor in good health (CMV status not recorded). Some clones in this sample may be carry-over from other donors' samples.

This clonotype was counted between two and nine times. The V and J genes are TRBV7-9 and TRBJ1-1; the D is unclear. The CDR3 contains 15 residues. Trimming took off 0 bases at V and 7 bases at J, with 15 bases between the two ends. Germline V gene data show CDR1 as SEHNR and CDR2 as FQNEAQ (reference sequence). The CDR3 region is CASSLAQVMADEAFF. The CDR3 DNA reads TGTGCCAGCAGCTTAGCCCAGGTCATGGCAGATGAAGCTTTCTTT.

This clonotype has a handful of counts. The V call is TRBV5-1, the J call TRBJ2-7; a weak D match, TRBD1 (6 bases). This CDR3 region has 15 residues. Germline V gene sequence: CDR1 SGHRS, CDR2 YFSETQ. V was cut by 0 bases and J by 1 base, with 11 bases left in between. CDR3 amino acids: CASSLETGLSYEQYF. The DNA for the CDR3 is TGCGCCAGCAGCTTGGAGACAGGTCTATCCTACGAGCAGTACTTC.

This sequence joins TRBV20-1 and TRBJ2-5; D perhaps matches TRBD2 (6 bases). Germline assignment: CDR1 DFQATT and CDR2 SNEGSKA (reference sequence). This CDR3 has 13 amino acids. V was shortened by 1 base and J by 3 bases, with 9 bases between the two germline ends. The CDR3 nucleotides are TGCAGTGCTAGAGTCGGCGGGGAAGAGACCCAGTACTTC. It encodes CSARVGGEETQYF.

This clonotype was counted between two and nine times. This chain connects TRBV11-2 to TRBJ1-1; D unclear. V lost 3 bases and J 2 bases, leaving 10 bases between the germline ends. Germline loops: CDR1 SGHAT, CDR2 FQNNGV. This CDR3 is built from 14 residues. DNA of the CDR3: TGTGCCAGCAGCTTTTCAAACGGTAACACTGAAGCTTTCTTT. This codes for CASSFSNGNTEAFF.

CDR3 sequence: CASSYGVFTDTQYF. The CDR3 coding sequence is TGTGCCAGCAGCTACGGCGTCTTCACAGATACGCAGTATTTT. The chain links TRBV7-2 to TRBJ2-3; D gene unclear. The V gene's germline CDR1 is SGHTA and CDR2 FQGNSA. CDR3 size: 14 residues. Trimming shortened V by 4 bases and J by 2 bases, and 10 bases separated the two germline ends.

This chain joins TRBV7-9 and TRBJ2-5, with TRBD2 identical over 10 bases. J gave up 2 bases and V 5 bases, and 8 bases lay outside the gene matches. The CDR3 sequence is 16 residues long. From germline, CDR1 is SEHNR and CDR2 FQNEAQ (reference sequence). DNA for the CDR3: TGTGCCAGCAGCCTTTTGACTAGCGGGTTACAAGAGACCCAGTACTTC. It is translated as CASSLLTSGLQETQYF.

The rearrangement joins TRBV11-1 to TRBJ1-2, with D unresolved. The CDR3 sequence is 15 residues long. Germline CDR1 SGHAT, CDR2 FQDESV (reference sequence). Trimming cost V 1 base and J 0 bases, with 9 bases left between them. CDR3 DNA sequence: TGTGCCAGCAGCTTAGGTGGGATCTCTAACTATGGCTACACCTTC. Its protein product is CASSLGGISNYGYTF.

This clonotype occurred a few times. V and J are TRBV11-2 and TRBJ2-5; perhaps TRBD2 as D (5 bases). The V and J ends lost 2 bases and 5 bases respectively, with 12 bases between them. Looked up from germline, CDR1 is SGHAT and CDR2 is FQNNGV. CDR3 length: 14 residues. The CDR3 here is CASSLLIRGETQYF. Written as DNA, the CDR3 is TGTGCCAGCAGCTTATTGATACGAGGGGAGACCCAGTACTTC.

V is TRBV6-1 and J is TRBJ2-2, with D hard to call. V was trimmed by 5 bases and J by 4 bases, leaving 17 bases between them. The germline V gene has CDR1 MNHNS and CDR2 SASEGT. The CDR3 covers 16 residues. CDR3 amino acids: CASSSFSRPGTGELFF. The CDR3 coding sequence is TGTGCCAGCAGTTCCTTCAGCAGGCCCGGCACCGGGGAGCTGTTTTTT.

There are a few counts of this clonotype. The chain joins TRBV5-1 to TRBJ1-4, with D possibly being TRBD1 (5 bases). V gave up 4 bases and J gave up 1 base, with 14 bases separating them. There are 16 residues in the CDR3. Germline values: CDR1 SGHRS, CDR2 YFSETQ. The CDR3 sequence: CASSPQGGQTNEKLFF. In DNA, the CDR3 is TGCGCCAGCAGCCCGCAGGGAGGGCAAACTAATGAAAAACTGTTTTTT.

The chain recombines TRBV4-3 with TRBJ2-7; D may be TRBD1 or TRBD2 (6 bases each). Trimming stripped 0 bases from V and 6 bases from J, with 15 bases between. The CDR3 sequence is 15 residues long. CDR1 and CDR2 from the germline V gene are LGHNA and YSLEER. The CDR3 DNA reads TGCGCCAGCAGCCAAGAGAGGCGGAGGGGGGTCGAGCAGTACTTC. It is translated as CASSQERRRGVEQYF.

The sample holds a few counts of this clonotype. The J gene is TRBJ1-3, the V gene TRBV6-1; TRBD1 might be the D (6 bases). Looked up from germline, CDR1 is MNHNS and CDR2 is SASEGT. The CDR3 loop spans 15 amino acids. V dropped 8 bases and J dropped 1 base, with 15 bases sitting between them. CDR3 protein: CASGGDRTSGNTIYF. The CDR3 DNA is TGTGCCAGCGGAGGTGACAGGACTTCTGGAAACACCATATATTTT.

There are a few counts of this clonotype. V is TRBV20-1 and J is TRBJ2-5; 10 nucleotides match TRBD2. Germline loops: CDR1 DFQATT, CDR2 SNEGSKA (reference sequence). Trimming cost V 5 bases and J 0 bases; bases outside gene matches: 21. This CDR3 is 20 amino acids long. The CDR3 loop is CSAPGLAGVFEGFYQETQYF. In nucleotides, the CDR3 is TGCAGTGCTCCCGGGCTAGCGGGAGTTTTTGAGGGTTTTTACCAAGAGACCCAGTACTTC.

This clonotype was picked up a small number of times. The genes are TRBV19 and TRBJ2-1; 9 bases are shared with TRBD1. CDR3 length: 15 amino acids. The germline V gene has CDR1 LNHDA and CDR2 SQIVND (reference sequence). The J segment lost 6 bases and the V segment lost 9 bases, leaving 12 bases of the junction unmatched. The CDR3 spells CASRAGQGKGNEQFF. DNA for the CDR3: TGTGCCAGCAGGGCGGGACAGGGTAAAGGCAATGAGCAGTTCTTC.

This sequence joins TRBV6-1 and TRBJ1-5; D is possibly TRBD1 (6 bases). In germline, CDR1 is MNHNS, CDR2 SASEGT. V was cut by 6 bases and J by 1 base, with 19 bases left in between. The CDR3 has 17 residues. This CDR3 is CASSQRGGGISNQPQHF. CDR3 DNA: TGTGCCAGCAGCCAGAGGGGGGGGGGCATAAGCAATCAGCCCCAGCATTTT.

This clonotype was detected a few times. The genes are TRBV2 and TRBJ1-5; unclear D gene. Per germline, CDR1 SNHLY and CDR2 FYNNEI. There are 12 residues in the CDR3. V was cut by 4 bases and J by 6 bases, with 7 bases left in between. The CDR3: CASSAGGQPQHF. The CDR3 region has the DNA TGTGCCAGCAGTGCCGGTGGTCAGCCCCAGCATTTT. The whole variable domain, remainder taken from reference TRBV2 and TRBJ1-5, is EPEVTQTPSHQVTQMGQEVILRCVPISNHLYFYWYRQILGQKVEFLVSFYNNEISEKSEIFDDQFSVERPDGSNFTLKIRSTKLEDSAMYFCASSAGGQPQHFGDGTRLSIL.

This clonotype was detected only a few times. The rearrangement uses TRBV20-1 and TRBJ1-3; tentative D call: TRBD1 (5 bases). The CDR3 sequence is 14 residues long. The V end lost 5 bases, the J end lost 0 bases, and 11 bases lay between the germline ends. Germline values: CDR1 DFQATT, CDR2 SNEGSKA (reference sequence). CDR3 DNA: TGCAGTGCTCCTGACAGCAACTCTGGAAACACCATATATTTT. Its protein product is CSAPDSNSGNTIYF.

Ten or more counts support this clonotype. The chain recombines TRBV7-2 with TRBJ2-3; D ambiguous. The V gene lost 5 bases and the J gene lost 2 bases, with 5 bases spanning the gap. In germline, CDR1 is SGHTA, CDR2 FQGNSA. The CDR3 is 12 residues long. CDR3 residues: CASSPPTDTQYF. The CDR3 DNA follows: TGTGCCAGCAGCCCCCCCACAGATACGCAGTATTTT.

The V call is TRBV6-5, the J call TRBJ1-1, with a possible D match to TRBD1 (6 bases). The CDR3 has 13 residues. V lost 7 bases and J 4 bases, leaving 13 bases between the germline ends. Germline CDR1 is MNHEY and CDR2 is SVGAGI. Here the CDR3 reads CASNRGGLTEAFF. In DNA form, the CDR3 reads TGTGCCAGCAACAGAGGGGGACTCACTGAAGCTTTCTTT.

The CDR3 region has the DNA TGTGCCAGTAGTATGGGGCTAGCGGGTTTTACGAATGAGCAGTTCTTC. Protein: CASSMGLAGFTNEQFF. The rearrangement uses TRBV19 and TRBJ2-1; 8 bases are a match to TRBD2. This CDR3 region has 16 residues. Trimming removed 3 bases from V and 7 bases from J; junction bases left unmatched: 11. Germline V gene data show CDR1 as LNHDA and CDR2 as SQIVND (reference sequence).

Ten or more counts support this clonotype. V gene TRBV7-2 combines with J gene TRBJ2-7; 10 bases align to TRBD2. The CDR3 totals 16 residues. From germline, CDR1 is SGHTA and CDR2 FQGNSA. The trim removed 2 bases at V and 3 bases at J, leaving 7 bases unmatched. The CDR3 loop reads CASSLFASGGNYEQYF. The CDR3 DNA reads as TGTGCCAGCAGCTTATTCGCTAGCGGGGGTAACTACGAGCAGTACTTC.

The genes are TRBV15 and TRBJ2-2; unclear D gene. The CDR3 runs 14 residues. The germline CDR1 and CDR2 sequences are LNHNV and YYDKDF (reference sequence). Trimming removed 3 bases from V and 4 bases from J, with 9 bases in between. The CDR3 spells CATSRTSGTGELFF. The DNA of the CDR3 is TGTGCCACCAGCAGGACCTCGGGCACCGGGGAGCTGTTTTTT.

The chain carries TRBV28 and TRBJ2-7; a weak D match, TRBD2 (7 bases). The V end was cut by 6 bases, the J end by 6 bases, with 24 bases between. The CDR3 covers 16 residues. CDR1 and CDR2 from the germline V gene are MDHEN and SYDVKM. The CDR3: CASRPGGAPFTGEQYF. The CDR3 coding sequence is TGTGCCAGCAGGCCTGGGGGGGCCCCTTTCACTGGCGAGCAGTACTTC.

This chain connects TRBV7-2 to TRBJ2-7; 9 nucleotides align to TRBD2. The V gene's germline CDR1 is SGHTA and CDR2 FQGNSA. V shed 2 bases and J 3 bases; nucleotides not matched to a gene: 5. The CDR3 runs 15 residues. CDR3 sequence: CASSLNAGGGYEQYV. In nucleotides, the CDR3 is TGTGCCAGCAGCTTAAACGCGGGAGGGGGCTACGAGCAGTACGTC.

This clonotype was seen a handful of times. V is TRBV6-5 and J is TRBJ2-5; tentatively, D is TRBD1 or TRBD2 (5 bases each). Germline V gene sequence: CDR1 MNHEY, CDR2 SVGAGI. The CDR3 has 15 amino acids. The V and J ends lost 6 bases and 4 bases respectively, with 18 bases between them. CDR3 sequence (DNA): TGTGCCAGCAGACGCAACGGGGCCATCGGAGAGACCCAGTACTTC. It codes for CASRRNGAIGETQYF.

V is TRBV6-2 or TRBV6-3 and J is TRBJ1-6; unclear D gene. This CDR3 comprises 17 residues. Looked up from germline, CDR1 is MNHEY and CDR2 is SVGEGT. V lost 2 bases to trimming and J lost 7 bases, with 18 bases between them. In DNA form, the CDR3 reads TGTGCCAGCAGTTACCCTATAGGAGCGACGGAGAATTCACCCCTCCACTTT. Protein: CASSYPIGATENSPLHF.

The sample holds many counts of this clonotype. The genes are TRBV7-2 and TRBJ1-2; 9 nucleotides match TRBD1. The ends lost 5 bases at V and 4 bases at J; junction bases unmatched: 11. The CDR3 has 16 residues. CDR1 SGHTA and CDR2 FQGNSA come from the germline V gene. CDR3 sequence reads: CASSKFRDRVAYGYTF. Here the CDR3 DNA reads TGTGCCAGCAGCAAGTTCCGGGACAGGGTTGCCTATGGCTACACCTTC.

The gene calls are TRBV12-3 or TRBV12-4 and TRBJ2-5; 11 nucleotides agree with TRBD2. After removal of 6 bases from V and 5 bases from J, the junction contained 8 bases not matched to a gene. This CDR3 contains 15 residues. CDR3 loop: CASRESLAGVETQYF. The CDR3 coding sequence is TGTGCCAGCAGAGAATCACTAGCGGGAGTTGAGACCCAGTACTTC.